This T cell receptor beta chain was sequenced during a study of patients and donors after allogeneic stem cell transplantation. This clonotype turned up a few times. Germline V gives CDR1 LGHNA, CDR2 YSLEER. J was trimmed by 4 bases and V by 1 base; bases with no gene match: 4. This CDR3 region has 15 residues. TCRdb fed the RT-PCR reads into MiXCR, producing one record per CDR3 protein. The repertoire holds roughly 190,000 distinct CDR3 sequences, with around two fifths as singletons. The V and J genes are TRBV4-3 and TRBJ2-1; 7 bases are a match to TRBD1. Sample: blood, either unsorted or a sorted T cell fraction (not recorded which). The origin of this receptor is a human donor who was either an allogeneic HSCT recipient or a stem cell or donor lymphocyte infusion donor (not recorded which). It is not recorded whose cells these are; they may come from a transplant donor. The CDR3 coding sequence is TGCGCCAGCAGCCAAGTCGTCAGGGGGTACAATGAGCAGTTCTTC. Translated, it gives CASSQVVRGYNEQFF.